This T cell receptor beta chain was captured in a study of identical twins. TCRdb independently ran MiXCR on the 5' RACE reads; one entry per CDR3 protein. Of fewer than 350,000 distinct CDR3 sequences listed, about 8.1% are singletons. This CDR3 spans 17 amino acids. The same specimen was also included in a second study, on yellow fever vaccine responses in identical twins.

The gene calls are TRBV21-1 and TRBJ1-3. TRBV21-1 is recorded as a pseudogene. The clonotype originates from a woman in her late teens or twenties in good health. Specimen: memory (CD45RO+) T cells sorted from blood. CDR3 in DNA: TGTGCCAGCAGCAAAAAAAGGGACCTGGGAACTGGAAACACCATATATTTT. Protein sequence: CASSKKRDLGTGNTIYF.